This TCR beta chain was recorded in a study of CXCR3-negative and CXCR3-positive naive CD8 T cells. Preparation of TRB cDNA libraries relied on 5' RACE carrying UMI labels. TCRdb re-called the 5' RACE reads, yielding one record per CDR3 amino acid sequence without DNA. The specimen's table records some 41,000 distinct CDR3 sequences. CDR3 size: 13 residues. Germline V gives CDR1 DFQATT, CDR2 SNEGSKA (reference sequence). The receptor was isolated from a human donor in good health. Some clones in this sample may be carry-over from other donors' samples. Sample: naive CXCR3- CD8+ T cells from blood. Subset given: CD45RO-CCR7+CD27+CD95- naive CD8+ T cells lacking CXCR3 (TNR3-). The chain carries TRBV20-1 and TRBJ2-7; absent DNA, TCRdb's TRBD1 call cannot be checked. The CDR3 sequence is CSARDRGTYEQYF.